The 18 T cell receptor beta chains given below trace back to one sample, sequenced in a study of Ad26.COV2.S vaccination and SARS-CoV-2 variants. Treatment reported: around 19 received Ad26.COV2.S at low or high dose, single or two shots; about 5 received placebo; per-sample allocation not given. Following the first vaccine or placebo injection, samples were taken on day 63. Profiling relied on immunoSEQ multiplex PCR, and the TCRdb table lists in-frame clones only, not all of them. The sample lists 400,000 to 450,000 clones; less than 95% were seen once. Sample: peripheral blood, taken in a trial of Ad26.COV2.S vaccine versus placebo. The receptors derive from a person aged 18-60 years who received the Ad26.COV2.S COVID-19 vaccine or a placebo.

A word on this clone: Other nucleotide sequences in the sample specify the same CDR3. This chain links TRBV28 with TRBJ1-2; no reliable D call. The ends were cut back, 4 bases at V and 0 bases at J, with 9 bases in the middle. This CDR3 contains 14 residues. CDR1 and CDR2 (germline): MDHEN, SYDVKM. Here the CDR3 reads CASSSGAPNYGYTF. CDR3 DNA sequence: TGTGCCAGCAGTTCAGGAGCTCCTAACTATGGCTACACCTTC.

The V call is TRBV10-3, the J call TRBJ2-1; 10 bases map to TRBD2. CDR1 ENHRY and CDR2 SYGVKD come from the germline V gene. The CDR3 is 15 residues long. Losses at the gene ends were 3 bases for V and 5 bases for J; bases not matched to a gene: 4. CDR3 loop: CAISDPSGRHNEQFF. The CDR3 nucleotides are TGTGCCATCAGTGACCCTAGCGGGAGACACAATGAGCAGTTCTTC.

The rearrangement joins TRBV4-2 to TRBJ2-1; D call uncertain. V gave up 1 base and J gave up 2 bases, with 9 bases separating them. This CDR3 is 15 amino acids long. Germline V CDR1 and CDR2: LGHNA, YNFKEQ. In DNA, the CDR3 is TGTGCCAGCAGCCAAGGTCCAGTCGCCTACAATGAGCAGTTCTTC. Amino acids: CASSQGPVAYNEQFF.

This chain connects TRBV28 to TRBJ2-3; 7 bases agree with TRBD1. The CDR3 consists of 16 residues. The ends lost 5 bases at V and 6 bases at J; junction bases unmatched: 14. Germline V gene sequence: CDR1 MDHEN, CDR2 SYDVKM. This CDR3 reads CASSPPGTAERDTQYF. CDR3 coding DNA: TGTGCCAGCAGTCCACCCGGGACAGCGGAACGGGATACGCAGTATTTT.

The CDR3 region is CASSQHGNDNVLTF. The CDR3 bases are TGTGCCAGCAGTCAACACGGGAATGACAACGTCCTGACTTTC. The genes are TRBV28 and TRBJ2-6; tentative D call: TRBD2 (5 bases). Germline V lookup: CDR1 MDHEN, CDR2 SYDVKM. The CDR3 has 14 residues. The V end lost 5 bases, the J end lost 9 bases, and 14 bases lay between the germline ends.

The rearrangement links TRBV6-5 to TRBJ1-1, with 7 positions matching TRBD1. The CDR3 runs 14 residues. Germline V gene data show CDR1 as MNHEY and CDR2 as SVGAGI. Trimming took 5 bases from V and 5 from J; bases not matched to a gene: 8. CDR3 in DNA: TGTGCCAGCAGTACTTACAGGGGACGGACTGAAGCTTTCTTT. Its translation is CASSTYRGRTEAFF.

In regard to this clone: The same CDR3 arises from other DNA sequences in this sample as well. The rearrangement links TRBV19 to TRBJ2-7; weak D call: TRBD2 (5 bases). Germline lookup yields CDR1 LNHDA and CDR2 SQIVND (reference sequence). Trimming cost V 6 bases and J 7 bases, with 10 bases left between them. The CDR3 is made up of 11 amino acids. The CDR3 loop is CASREGYEQYF. CDR3 sequence (DNA): TGTGCCAGTAGAGAGGGTTATGAGCAGTACTTC.

This rearrangement joins TRBV9 to TRBJ2-1; TRBD2 matches at 12 bases. The CDR3 is 20 amino acids. V dropped 0 bases and J dropped 2; count of bases not matched to a gene: 12. Germline-derived CDR1 and CDR2 are SGDLS and YYNGEE. CDR3 DNA sequence: TGTGCCAGCAGCGTAGCTATTCTAGCGGGAGGGCCTGTAACCTACAATGAGCAGTTCTTC. Protein product: CASSVAILAGGPVTYNEQFF.

V gene TRBV10-3 combines with J gene TRBJ1-2, with 11 bases matching TRBD1. Germline V gives CDR1 ENHRY, CDR2 SYGVKD. V lost 9 bases to trimming and J lost 5 bases; unmatched junction nucleotides: 14. This CDR3 comprises 16 residues. The CDR3 DNA is TGTGCCATGAGATCCGGGACAGGGGGTAACTCATATGGCTACACCTTC. Its protein is CAMRSGTGGNSYGYTF.

V and J are TRBV27 and TRBJ2-7; D tentatively reads TRBD1 or TRBD2 (5 bases each). The CDR3 loop spans 14 amino acids. CDR1 is MNHEY, CDR2 SMNVEV, per germline (reference sequence). Trimming removed 8 bases from V and 0 bases from J, with 14 bases in between. CDR3: CASGPGRSSYEQYF. The DNA of the CDR3 is TGTGCCAGCGGTCCGGGACGGAGCTCCTACGAGCAGTACTTC.

This clone was detected once. The chain links TRBV7-3 to TRBJ2-1, with D possibly TRBD2 on 6 matching bases. The CDR3 sequence is 15 residues long. V lost 5 bases to trimming and J lost 0 bases, with 11 bases between them. In germline, CDR1 is SGHTA, CDR2 FQGTGA. As DNA, the CDR3 is TGTGCCAGCAGCCCGATGACTAGCTCCTACAATGAGCAGTTCTTC. This encodes CASSPMTSSYNEQFF.

This chain links TRBV7-8 with TRBJ2-1; weak D call: TRBD1 (6 bases). The CDR3 consists of 14 residues. Germline V gene sequence: CDR1 SGHVS, CDR2 FQNEAQ. Trimming cost V 5 bases and J 7 bases, with 15 bases left between them. In DNA form, the CDR3 reads TGTGCCAGCAGCACAGGGACCAACGCTAATGAGCAGTTCTTC. Protein: CASSTGTNANEQFF.

This clone has a single count. The chain joins TRBV19 to TRBJ2-7; 8 bases align to TRBD2. Germline trimming cut 8 bases from V and 2 bases from J; bases unmatched to any gene: 20. This CDR3 has 18 amino acids. The V gene's germline CDR1 is LNHDA and CDR2 SQIVND (reference sequence). Written as DNA, the CDR3 is TGTGCCAGTCGCTCCATCCACCGGAAACTAGCGGACGCCTACGAGCAGTACTTC. Its translation: CASRSIHRKLADAYEQYF.

V gene TRBV27 combines with J gene TRBJ1-2; D ambiguous. The germline gives CDR1 MNHEY, CDR2 SMNVEV (reference sequence). The V end was cut by 3 bases, the J end by 2 bases, with 10 bases between. The CDR3 covers 14 residues. In nucleotides, the CDR3 is TGTGCCAGCAGTTTTGAACCCGCGAACTATGGCTACACCTTC. Protein: CASSFEPANYGYTF.

This clone has just one count. The CDR3: CASSIAGPSRGSYEQYF. The CDR3, as DNA: TGTGCCAGTAGTATTGCCGGCCCCAGTCGCGGGTCCTACGAGCAGTACTTC. The rearrangement joins TRBV19 to TRBJ2-7; weak D call: TRBD2 (5 bases). CDR3 length: 17 residues. Per the germline V gene, CDR1 is LNHDA and CDR2 is SQIVND (reference sequence). V was shortened by 3 bases and J by 1 base, with 19 bases between the two germline ends.

This clone has just one count. This chain links TRBV6-6 with TRBJ2-1; TRBD2 is a possible D gene (5 bases). In germline, CDR1 is MNHNY, CDR2 SVGAGI (reference sequence). The CDR3 has 14 residues. Between the trimmed V and J ends, which lost 4 bases and 5 bases, there was a span of 12 bases. The CDR3 DNA reads as TGTGCCAGCAGTTCCGAGGGCCCCAACAATGAGCAGTTCTTC. Translating it yields CASSSEGPNNEQFF.

CDR3 sequence: CASSLGPTRTETQYF. CDR3 nucleotide sequence: TGTGCCAGCAGCTTAGGCCCGACTAGAACGGAGACCCAGTACTTC. This chain connects TRBV7-9 to TRBJ2-5; maybe TRBD2 (6 bases). Looked up from germline, CDR1 is SEHNR and CDR2 is FQNEAQ (reference sequence). The CDR3 runs 15 residues. V shed 1 base and J shed 5 bases, with 14 bases lying between them.

The chain links TRBV14 to TRBJ1-2, with 9 positions matching TRBD1. This CDR3 has 17 amino acids. Losses at the gene ends were 0 bases for V and 1 base for J; bases not matched to a gene: 6. CDR1 is SGHDN, CDR2 FVKESK, per germline. The CDR3 here is CASSQDRGQGINYGYTF. The CDR3 region has the DNA TGTGCCAGCAGCCAAGATCGGGGACAGGGAATTAACTATGGCTACACCTTC. Full variable domain (outside the CDR3, taken from reference TRBV14 and TRBJ1-2): EAGVTQFPSHSVIEKGQTVTLRCDPISGHDNLYWYRRVMGKEIKFLLHFVKESKQDESGMPNNRFLAERTGGTYSTLKVQPAELEDSGVYFCASSQDRGQGINYGYTFGSGTRLTVV.